The 2 T cell receptor beta chains reported below all come from one sample, sequenced in a study of molecular identifiers for immune sequencing clone quantification. TCRdb re-called the PCR reads with MiXCR, one entry per CDR3 protein. The profile covers just under 650,000 distinct CDR3 sequences, with 20% appearing a single time and 0.75% to 0.95% taken by the ten largest. Material: naive CD8+ T cells from blood, with Jurkat cell RNA spiked in. Described subset: FACS-sorted CD8+CD4-CCR7+CD45RA+ naive T cells. Receptor source: a human donor in good health. Some libraries in this study had Jurkat cell RNA spiked in.

About this clonotype: This sequence may be a read error, since a much larger clone differs from it by one base. No conserved phenylalanine or tryptophan is present at the end of the CDR3, so a read error is the likely explanation. The gene calls are TRBV4-1 and TRBJ1-1; D remains ambiguous. V was cut by 1 base and J by 7 bases, with 10 bases left in between. The germline V gene has CDR1 MGHRA and CDR2 YSYEKL. CDR3 length: 13 amino acids. CDR3 region: CASSQVSQDEAFL. The CDR3, as DNA: TGCGCCAGCAGCCAAGTTAGCCAGGATGAAGCTTTCCTT.

This clonotype has at least ten counts. The gene calls are TRBV13 and TRBJ2-2; D is uncertain. The germline CDR1 and CDR2 sequences are PRHDT and FYEKMQ (reference sequence). The CDR3 contains 14 residues. With 2 bases removed from V and 2 bases from J, the gap between germline ends came to 6 bases. CDR3 sequence (DNA): TGTGCCAGCAGCTTAAGGCTTAACACCGGGGAGCTGTTTTTT. The encoded protein is CASSLRLNTGELFF.